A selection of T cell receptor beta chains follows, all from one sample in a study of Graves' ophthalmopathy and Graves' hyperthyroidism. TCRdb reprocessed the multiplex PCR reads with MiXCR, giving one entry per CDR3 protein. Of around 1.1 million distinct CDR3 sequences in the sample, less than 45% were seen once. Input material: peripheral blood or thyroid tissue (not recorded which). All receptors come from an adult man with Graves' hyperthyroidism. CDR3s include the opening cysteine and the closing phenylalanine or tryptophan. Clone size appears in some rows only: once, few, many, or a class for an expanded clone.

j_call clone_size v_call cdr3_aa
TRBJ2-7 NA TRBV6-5 CASSLSQGLGEQYF
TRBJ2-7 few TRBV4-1 CASSQEGRGAYEQYF
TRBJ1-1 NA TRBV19 CASSPAQEWITEAFF
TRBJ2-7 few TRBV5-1 CASSLYGQPSYEQYF
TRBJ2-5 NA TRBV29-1 CSVEGGQGQETQYF
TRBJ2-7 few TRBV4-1 CASSQVDSTYEQYF
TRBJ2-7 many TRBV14 CASSPTRSSYEQYF
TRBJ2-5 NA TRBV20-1 CSARDVYRGFGQPQYF
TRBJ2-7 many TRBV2 CASSTASGRAWYF
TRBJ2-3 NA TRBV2 CASSERIRGSTDTQYF
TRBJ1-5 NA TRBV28 CASLLGGQPQHF
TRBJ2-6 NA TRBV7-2 CASSFGTHVLTF
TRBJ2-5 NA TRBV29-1 CSFGQGAQETQYF
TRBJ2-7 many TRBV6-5 CASSTGDEQYF
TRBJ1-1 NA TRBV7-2 CVSSPPGIGRNTEAFF
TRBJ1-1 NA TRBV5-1 CASSAVGNTEAFF
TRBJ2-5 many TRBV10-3 CAISESRGGRETQYF
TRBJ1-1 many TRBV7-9 CASSATGWGNTEAFF
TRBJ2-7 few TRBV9 CASSHLPLSEQYF
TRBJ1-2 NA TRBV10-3 CASSLGQGGGYGYTF
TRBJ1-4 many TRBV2 CASSELGQGREKLFF
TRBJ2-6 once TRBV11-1 CACSVEGVQGSGANVLTF
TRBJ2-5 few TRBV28 CASSLDRRVETQYF
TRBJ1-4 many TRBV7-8 CASSFQNEKLFF
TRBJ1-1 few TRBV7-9 CASSIFGQGSTEAFF
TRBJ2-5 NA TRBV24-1 CATRVQETQYF
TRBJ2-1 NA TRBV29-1 CSVRDRNNEQFF
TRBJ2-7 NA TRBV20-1 CSASSFGGPSSYEQYF